These 31 T cell receptor beta chains were all obtained from the same sample, sequenced in a study of T cell responses to AZD1222 COVID-19 vaccine. This table comes from immunoSEQ multiplex PCR, and its TCRdb copy is limited to in-frame clones, with some not included. Of roughly 130,000 clones in the sample, just over 85% were seen once. Sequencing used peripheral blood, obtained on day 0 of MenACWY control vaccination. All receptors come from an adult in good health.

This clone occurred a few times. J is TRBJ2-2 and V is TRBV24-1; 7 bases fit TRBD2. V lost 12 bases to trimming and J lost 7 bases; unmatched junction nucleotides: 7. The CDR3 has 12 residues. CDR1 KGHDR and CDR2 SFDVKD come from the germline V gene. The DNA for the CDR3 is TGTGCCTCAGCCGCGGGGGACGGGGAGCTGTTTTTT. It translates to CASAAGDGELFF.

The chain combines TRBV7-9 with TRBJ1-2; the D is unclear. Germline V CDR1 and CDR2: SEHNR, FQNEAQ (reference sequence). Deletions cut 0 bases from V and 7 bases from J, with 9 bases between. The CDR3 loop spans 13 amino acids. In DNA form, the CDR3 reads TGTGCCAGCAGCTTAGCCAGCGTAGGTGGCTACACCTTC. Residues: CASSLASVGGYTF.

V is TRBV7-9 and J is TRBJ1-4, with 7 positions matching TRBD1. Germline V gene sequence: CDR1 SEHNR, CDR2 FQNEAQ (reference sequence). This CDR3 region has 14 residues. The junction had 6 bases not matched to a gene; V was cut back by 5 bases and J by 6 bases. CDR3 residues: CASSATGLYEKLFF. The DNA for the CDR3 is TGTGCCAGCAGCGCGACAGGGCTGTATGAAAAACTGTTTTTT.

CDR3 coding DNA: TGTGCCAGCAGCCTTCTTGGCCCAGTCTACAATGAGCAGTTCTTC. Translation gives CASSLLGPVYNEQFF. The V gene is TRBV3-1 (or the pseudogene TRBV3-2), the J gene TRBJ2-1; no clear D. The V end lost 4 bases, the J end lost 3 bases, and 13 bases lay between the germline ends. This CDR3 has 15 residues. Germline V lookup: CDR1 LGHDT, CDR2 YNNKEL (reference sequence).

This chain connects TRBV5-1 to TRBJ1-1, with TRBD1 as a possible D gene (5 bases). Germline lookup yields CDR1 SGHRS and CDR2 YFSETQ. Trimming took off 5 bases at V and 4 bases at J, with 15 bases between the two ends. There are 14 residues in the CDR3. CDR3 sequence reads: CASSLTAPGTEAFF. The CDR3 bases are TGCGCCAGCAGTTTGACAGCCCCCGGCACTGAAGCTTTCTTT.

V gene TRBV19 combines with J gene TRBJ1-5, with a weak D call TRBD1 (5 bases). The CDR3 is made up of 16 amino acids. Trimming left V 3 bases short and J 4 bases short, with 16 bases between. Germline V gene data show CDR1 as LNHDA and CDR2 as SQIVND (reference sequence). The CDR3 nucleotides are TGTGCCAGTAGTATCTCCCCAGGGAAGAGGAATCAGCCCCAGCATTTT. It codes for CASSISPGKRNQPQHF.

The genes are TRBV6-5 and TRBJ2-3; D is perhaps TRBD2 (5 bases). CDR3 size: 11 residues. In germline, CDR1 is MNHEY, CDR2 SVGAGI. V was pared by 8 bases and J by 8 bases, with 11 bases between. The CDR3 loop reads CASGLRGTQYF. CDR3 sequence (DNA): TGTGCCAGCGGACTTCGGGGTACGCAGTATTTT.

V usage is TRBV5-4 and J usage is TRBJ1-2; D call uncertain. The germline CDR1 and CDR2 sequences are SGHNT and YYREEE (reference sequence). The CDR3 totals 16 residues. Trimming stripped 1 base from V and 3 bases from J, with 16 bases between. The CDR3 nucleotides read TGTGCCAGCAGCTTGATTGATCGGTATGGTGACTATGGCTACACCTTC. It translates to CASSLIDRYGDYGYTF.

CDR3 loop: CASSQDKGLAGDHEQYF. DNA for the CDR3: TGTGCCAGCAGCCAAGATAAGGGACTAGCGGGAGACCACGAGCAGTACTTC. V is TRBV3-1 (or the pseudogene TRBV3-2) and J is TRBJ2-7, with 14 bases lining up with TRBD2. Germline CDR1 and CDR2: LGHDT and YNNKEL (reference sequence). V was clipped by 0 bases and J by 5 bases; unmatched bases: 6. The CDR3 extends over 17 amino acids.

This clone was counted a single time. The J gene is TRBJ2-3, the V gene TRBV19, with D possibly TRBD1 on 6 matching bases. CDR1 and CDR2 (germline): LNHDA, SQIVND (reference sequence). The CDR3 has 17 residues. V was shortened by 4 bases and J by 2 bases, with 19 bases between the two germline ends. CDR3 sequence: CASSRWDTTVSTDTQYF. The CDR3 coding sequence is TGTGCCAGTAGTAGGTGGGACACGACCGTTTCCACAGATACGCAGTATTTT.

The chain recombines TRBV24-1 with TRBJ1-2; D is possibly TRBD1 (5 bases). The germline gives CDR1 KGHDR, CDR2 SFDVKD. The germline V and J ends were trimmed by 1 base and 8 bases, with 16 bases remaining between them. The CDR3 sequence is 15 residues long. The CDR3 nucleotides are TGTGCCACCAGTGATTTTTGGCAGGGTCATGAAGGCTACACCTTC. Amino acid sequence: CATSDFWQGHEGYTF.

The J gene is TRBJ2-1, the V gene TRBV2; D ambiguous. With 4 bases removed from V and 9 bases from J, the gap between germline ends came to 7 bases. The V gene's germline CDR1 is SNHLY and CDR2 FYNNEI. The CDR3 contains 11 residues. CDR3 DNA sequence: TGTGCCAGCAGTGTCGGTCGTGAGCAGTTCTTC. Translated: CASSVGREQFF.

This chain uses TRBV10-3 with TRBJ2-6; D is undetermined. In germline, CDR1 is ENHRY, CDR2 SYGVKD. The CDR3 is made up of 14 amino acids. V gave up 6 bases and J gave up 0 bases, with 6 bases separating them. CDR3 sequence: CAIRTGSGANVLTF. The CDR3 bases are TGTGCCATCAGGACTGGCTCTGGGGCCAACGTCCTGACTTTC.

The chain couples TRBV14 to TRBJ2-7, with 13 bases matching TRBD2. Germline V gives CDR1 SGHDN, CDR2 FVKESK. This CDR3 region has 16 residues. After removal of 4 bases from V and 2 bases from J, the junction contained 5 bases not matched to a gene. The CDR3 region is CASSPPGLAGAYEQYF. The DNA for the CDR3 is TGTGCCAGCAGCCCTCCAGGACTAGCGGGAGCCTACGAGCAGTACTTC.

V gene TRBV25-1 combines with J gene TRBJ2-2; D uncertain. Trimming removed 2 bases at V and 8 bases at J, with 12 bases between. The CDR3 contains 14 residues. Looked up from germline, CDR1 is MGHDK and CDR2 is SYGVNS. CDR3 in amino acids: CASSEIDPLGELFF. The CDR3 coding sequence is TGTGCCAGCAGTGAAATTGACCCCCTGGGGGAGCTGTTTTTT.

This rearrangement joins TRBV28 to TRBJ2-3; 7 bases are shared with TRBD1. After removal of 8 bases from V and 5 bases from J, the junction contained 16 bases not matched to a gene. The CDR3 is 16 residues long. CDR1 and CDR2 from the germline V gene are MDHEN and SYDVKM. The CDR3 loop is CASYPPLTGRLDTQYF. CDR3 DNA: TGTGCCAGCTACCCGCCACTGACAGGGAGATTAGATACGCAGTATTTT.

The CDR3 sequence is CASSLEPANYGYTF. The DNA of the CDR3 is TGTGCCAGCAGTCTAGAACCAGCAAACTATGGCTACACCTTC. This chain joins TRBV7-9 and TRBJ1-2; D is unclear. Deletions cut 6 bases from V and 2 bases from J, with 13 bases between. Germline CDR1 reads SEHNR; CDR2 reads FQNEAQ (reference sequence). The CDR3 runs 14 residues.

The CDR3 coding sequence is TGTGCCAGCAGTCTTAGCGGAGCTAACACCGGGGAGCTGTTTTTT. Its translation is CASSLSGANTGELFF. The rearrangement uses TRBV27 and TRBJ2-2; D possibly corresponds to TRBD2 (6 bases). Looked up from germline, CDR1 is MNHEY and CDR2 is SMNVEV (reference sequence). The length of the CDR3 is 15 residues. Trimming removed 5 bases at V and 2 bases at J, with 12 bases between.

The chain has TRBV9 and TRBJ2-1; TRBD2 matches 9 bases. Per germline, CDR1 SGDLS and CDR2 YYNGEE. Trimming at V came to 0 bases and at J to 7 bases, leaving 2 bases not matched to a gene. The CDR3 runs 14 residues. The CDR3 loop is CASSVGAGGNEQFF. CDR3 DNA sequence: TGTGCCAGCAGCGTAGGTGCGGGAGGGAATGAGCAGTTCTTC.

J is TRBJ2-1 and V is TRBV21-1; the DNA was not used to check the table's D call, TRBD2. TRBV21-1 is classified as a pseudogene. The CDR3 consists of 17 residues. The CDR3: CASSKASERELGNEQFF. The CDR3 nucleotides are TGTGCCAGCAGCAAAGCCTCTGAGCGGGAGTTGGGCAATGAGCAGTTCTTC.

The V call is TRBV2, the J call TRBJ1-5; 12 positions match TRBD1. This CDR3 has 14 residues. The J segment lost 6 bases and the V segment lost 6 bases, leaving 3 bases of the junction unmatched. Germline-derived CDR1 and CDR2 are SNHLY and FYNNEI. Written as DNA, the CDR3 is TGTGCCAGCAGGGGGACAGGGGGCAGTCAGCCCCAGCATTTT. As protein: CASRGTGGSQPQHF.

The chain couples TRBV7-9 to TRBJ2-7; perhaps TRBD2 as D (6 bases). Germline V gene lookup returns CDR1 SEHNR and CDR2 FQNEAQ (reference sequence). Trimming stripped 5 bases from V and 1 base from J, with 15 bases between. The CDR3 sequence is 15 residues long. This chain's CDR3 is CASSVGGSNSYEQYF. DNA of the CDR3: TGTGCCAGCAGCGTCGGAGGGTCCAATTCCTACGAGCAGTACTTC.

The sample holds one count of this clone. This chain joins TRBV25-1 and TRBJ1-2; TRBD1 is a possible D gene (5 bases). Between the trimmed V and J ends, which lost 1 base and 6 bases, there was a span of 18 bases. The V gene's germline CDR1 is MGHDK and CDR2 SYGVNS. The CDR3 has 16 amino acids. In nucleotides, the CDR3 is TGTGCCAGCAGTGAATGGTCCCGGGACCGGAACAATGGCTACACCTTC. As protein: CASSEWSRDRNNGYTF.

The rearrangement uses TRBV6-5 and TRBJ1-2; possible D gene TRBD1, 5 bases. Germline V lookup: CDR1 MNHEY, CDR2 SVGAGI. The CDR3 totals 15 residues. Trimming pared 2 bases from V and 8 bases from J, leaving 18 bases between. CDR3 region: CASSYRGDSQEGYTF. CDR3 in DNA: TGTGCCAGCAGTTACCGGGGCGACAGCCAGGAGGGCTACACCTTC.

The CDR3 loop is CASSVGQGHNEQFF. The CDR3 nucleotides read TGTGCCAGCAGTGTAGGACAGGGTCACAATGAGCAGTTCTTC. The chain links TRBV2 to TRBJ2-1; 8 nucleotides match TRBD1. This CDR3 spans 14 amino acids. Germline CDR1 is SNHLY and CDR2 is FYNNEI. V lost 4 bases, J lost 5 bases, and 4 bases stayed unmatched.

The rearrangement uses TRBV2 and TRBJ2-7; a possible D gene is TRBD2 (6 bases). V lost 4 bases and J lost 2, with 15 bases in between. The germline V gene encodes CDR1 SNHLY and CDR2 FYNNEI. The CDR3 totals 15 residues. CDR3 amino acids: CASSAYSGLPYEQYF. The CDR3 DNA is TGTGCCAGCAGTGCTTATAGCGGACTGCCCTACGAGCAGTACTTC.

The chain carries TRBV2 and TRBJ1-1; D is unresolved. CDR1 and CDR2 from the germline V gene are SNHLY and FYNNEI. This CDR3 is built from 13 residues. Deletions cut 6 bases from V and 6 bases from J, with 14 bases between. The CDR3 DNA follows: TGTGCCAGCAGGCCCCCGACTGGTCCTGAAGCTTTCTTT. Residues: CASRPPTGPEAFF.

The genes are TRBV7-2 and TRBJ2-3, with a tentative D call TRBD1 (6 bases). CDR1 and CDR2 from the germline V gene are SGHTA and FQGNSA. This CDR3 spans 14 amino acids. Trimming cost V 4 bases and J 9 bases, with 17 bases left between them. This CDR3 is CASSSHLVQGTQYF. CDR3 nucleotide sequence: TGTGCCAGCAGCTCCCACTTAGTTCAGGGGACGCAGTATTTT.

The chain links TRBV20-1 to TRBJ1-5, with D hard to call. Per germline, CDR1 DFQATT and CDR2 SNEGSKA (reference sequence). The CDR3 has 12 amino acids. Trimming cost V 3 bases and J 0 bases, with 3 bases left between them. The CDR3 spells CSASRSNQPQHF. CDR3 sequence (DNA): TGCAGTGCTAGTCGTAGCAATCAGCCCCAGCATTTT.

V gene TRBV9 combines with J gene TRBJ2-7; D call uncertain. CDR1 and CDR2 from the germline V gene are SGDLS and YYNGEE. The CDR3 totals 15 residues. Trimming took 1 base from V and 1 from J, leaving 12 bases between them. CDR3 nucleotide sequence: TGTGCCAGCAGCGTATCAGCCATACAGTCCTACGAGCAGTACTTC. It encodes CASSVSAIQSYEQYF.

The chain combines TRBV6-2 or TRBV6-3 with TRBJ2-7; the match to TRBD2 covers 11 bases. V trimming: 2 bases; J trimming: 6 bases; junction bases outside the gene matches: 6. The CDR3 length is 15 residues. Looked up from germline, CDR1 is MNHEY and CDR2 is SVGEGT. The CDR3 DNA sequence: TGTGCCAGCAGTTACCGGCGTCTAGCGGGAGGCGAGCAGTACTTC. Amino acids: CASSYRRLAGGEQYF.